The present T cell receptor (beta chain) was sequenced within a study of tissue T cells after allogeneic stem cell transplantation. Clones were sequenced by immunoSEQ multiplex PCR, and TCRdb holds only the in-frame ones, with some missing. The sample has about 6,600 clones; approximately 44% are singletons. In its sample, this clone was seen a few times. The antigen is undetermined. Gene names refer to mouse genes. The CDR3 goes on 1 residue after the read ends, and that part is filled in from the germline J gene. Notes on the study in general: Blood and spleen captured only part of the tissue TCR repertoire. Motif-based clustering found tissue-specific repertoire signatures shared across patients, though few clones were shared. TCR repertoires tracked anatomic similarity, regardless of disease or transplant status.

V was trimmed by 5 bases and J by 2 bases, leaving 10 bases between them. CDR1 and CDR2 from the germline V gene are NNHNN and SYGAGS (reference sequence). The CDR3 runs 14 residues. Documented time point: mouse harvest day 7 after allogeneic transplant. Mouse grafts combined 10^7 T-cell-depleted bone marrow cells with 10^6 splenic CD5+ T cells. This receptor was identified in a female BALB/c mouse given C57BL/6 T cells with graft-versus-host disease after an allogeneic hematopoietic cell transplant. The specimen sequenced was lymph node tissue. The J gene is TRBJ1-4, the V gene TRBV13-2; possibly TRBD1 for D (6 bases). The sequenced part of the CDR3 DNA is TGTGCCAGCGGGCCGGGACAATCCAACGAAAGATTATTT. It translates to CASGPGQSNERLF. The full CDR3 sequence reads CASGPGQSNERLFF.